These T cell receptor beta chains were read from a single sample in a study of regulatory T cells in long-lasting Graves disease. TCRdb called the multiplex PCR reads again in MiXCR, with one record for every CDR3 protein. The sample includes a few hundred thousand distinct CDR3 sequences, about a quarter of them seen just once. Material: peripheral blood mononuclear cells (PBMCs), obtained when the disease was refractory, from a patient treated with antithyroid drugs. The origin of the receptors is a female donor with Graves disease. CDR3s include the opening cysteine and the closing phenylalanine or tryptophan. The D gene is left open where the match is weak. A row's size may be missing; if present it is once, few, many or a size class.

D gene	clone size	CDR3 length	V gene	J gene	CDR3 protein	CDR3 DNA
-	many	12	TRBV20-1	TRBJ2-5	CSARVDGETQYF	TGCAGTGCTAGAGTTGACGGAGAGACCCAGTACTTC
-	many	13	TRBV7-2	TRBJ1-4	CASSFLRDEKLFF	TGTGCCAGCAGCTTCCTCAGGGATGAAAAACTGTTTTTT
-	-	15	TRBV15	TRBJ1-6	CATSSALDLVSPLHF	TGTGCCACCAGCAGTGCCCTGGATTTAGTTTCACCCCTCCACTTT
TRBD2	-	14	TRBV6-1	TRBJ2-7	CASSPGLAANEQYF	TGTGCCAGCAGCCCGGGACTAGCGGCCAACGAGCAGTACTTC
-	many	13	TRBV30	TRBJ1-1	CAWTFGTGTEAFF	TGTGCCTGGACGTTTGGCACGGGCACTGAAGCTTTCTTT
TRBD2	many	14	TRBV20-1	TRBJ2-7	CSAPRGLGSYEQYF	TGCAGTGCCCCGAGGGGACTAGGGTCCTACGAGCAGTACTTC
TRBD1	-	13	TRBV7-9	TRBJ1-2	CASKRDSSYGYTF	TGTGCCAGTAAAAGGGACAGTAGCTATGGCTACACCTTC
TRBD2	few	16	TRBV7-3	TRBJ2-2	CASSQPTSGYTGELFF	TGTGCCAGCAGCCAACCGACTAGCGGGTACACCGGGGAGCTGTTTTTT
-	many	14	TRBV28	TRBJ1-5	CASSSGVGNQPQHF	TGTGCCAGCAGTTCAGGGGTTGGCAATCAGCCCCAGCATTTT
-	-	13	TRBV27	TRBJ2-3	CASSPASTDTQYF	TGTGCCAGCAGCCCGGCTAGCACAGATACGCAGTATTTT
TRBD1	many	14	TRBV2	TRBJ1-1	CASREEQGADEAFF	TGTGCCAGCAGAGAGGAACAGGGGGCCGATGAAGCTTTCTTT
-	few	14	TRBV19	TRBJ1-2	CASSISGAVYGYTF	TGTGCCAGTAGTATTTCGGGGGCTGTCTATGGCTACACCTTC
-	-	14	TRBV7-3	TRBJ2-3	CASSLVGASDTQYF	TGTGCCAGCAGCTTAGTGGGGGCATCAGATACGCAGTATTTT
TRBD1	-	16	TRBV20-1	TRBJ2-4	CSGSGTGREGKNIQYF	TGCAGTGGGAGCGGGACAGGGAGAGAGGGCAAAAACATTCAGTACTTC
-	few	15	TRBV7-9	TRBJ2-7	CASSLSLSGNYEQYF	TGTGCCAGCAGCTTATCCCTTAGCGGAAACTACGAGCAGTACTTC
-	few	14	TRBV20-1	TRBJ2-7	CSAPSSSAAYEQYF	TGCAGTGCTCCCTCTTCTAGCGCGGCCTACGAGCAGTACTTC
TRBD2	-	15	TRBV12-3/TRBV12-4	TRBJ2-3	CASTFSGSDTDTQYF	TGTGCCAGCACCTTCAGCGGGAGTGACACAGATACGCAGTATTTT
-	-	15	TRBV20-1	TRBJ1-5	CSAREVGFWNQPQHF	TGCAGTGCTAGAGAGGTCGGTTTTTGGAATCAGCCCCAGCATTTT
-	many	14	TRBV7-6	TRBJ2-7	CASSLQSLSYEQYF	TGTGCCAGCAGCTTACAAAGCCTGTCCTACGAGCAGTACTTC
TRBD1	-	13	TRBV6-1	TRBJ2-2	CASRGQEIGELFF	TGTGCCAGCAGGGGACAGGAGATCGGGGAGCTGTTTTTT
-	-	18	TRBV6-2/TRBV6-3	TRBJ1-5	CASAQGGASLYSNQPQHF	TGTGCCAGCGCACAAGGCGGGGCCTCGCTTTATAGCAATCAGCCCCAGCATTTT
-	many	16	TRBV7-2	TRBJ1-1	CASSSPITPRNTEAFF	TGTGCCAGCAGCTCCCCCATTACTCCCCGAAACACTGAAGCTTTCTTT
-	-	12	TRBV29-1	TRBJ1-1	CSVEIINTEAFF	TGCAGCGTTGAAATTATTAACACTGAAGCTTTCTTT
-	many	14	TRBV6-5	TRBJ1-5	CASSYEDFNQPQHF	TGTGCCAGCAGTTACGAAGATTTCAATCAGCCCCAGCATTTT
TRBD1	many	15	TRBV6-1	TRBJ2-5	CASSPRTGVGKTQYF	TGTGCCAGCAGTCCCCGGACAGGGGTTGGAAAGACCCAGTACTTC
-	few	12	TRBV18	TRBJ2-7	CASSPPGGEQYF	TGTGCCAGCTCACCACCGGGGGGCGAGCAGTACTTC
-	many	15	TRBV12-3/TRBV12-4	TRBJ1-6	CASTKDSLDNSPLHF	TGTGCCAGCACCAAAGACAGCCTAGATAATTCACCCCTCCACTTT
-	-	15	TRBV7-8	TRBJ2-2	CASSRSRVNTGELFF	TGTGCCAGCAGTCGTAGCAGGGTAAACACCGGGGAGCTGTTTTTT
TRBD2	-	17	TRBV29-1	TRBJ2-2	CSVEVAGGHLNTGELFF	TGCAGCGTTGAAGTAGCGGGAGGTCACCTGAACACCGGGGAGCTGTTTTTT
-	many	13	TRBV24-1	TRBJ2-7	CATSADGGYEQYF	TGTGCCACCTCAGCCGACGGGGGCTACGAGCAGTACTTC
-	many	12	TRBV7-2	TRBJ1-1	CASSFPGLGAFF	TGTGCCAGCAGCTTCCCGGGCCTCGGGGCTTTCTTT
TRBD1	-	14	TRBV7-2	TRBJ2-1	CASSQEDRVNEQFF	TGTGCCAGCAGCCAAGAGGACAGGGTGAATGAGCAGTTCTTC